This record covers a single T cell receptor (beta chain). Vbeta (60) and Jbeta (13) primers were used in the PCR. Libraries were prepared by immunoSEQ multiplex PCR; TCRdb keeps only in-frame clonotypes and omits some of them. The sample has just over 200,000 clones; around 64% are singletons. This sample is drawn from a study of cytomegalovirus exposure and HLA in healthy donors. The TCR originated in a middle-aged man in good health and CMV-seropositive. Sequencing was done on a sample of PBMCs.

The CDR3, as DNA: TGTGCCAGCAGCCCTTGGACAGGGAATGAAAAACTGTTTTTT. Its translation: CASSPWTGNEKLFF. V gene TRBV14 combines with J gene TRBJ1-4, with TRBD1 matching 8 bases. CDR1 SGHDN and CDR2 FVKESK come from the germline V gene. Trimming cost V 4 bases and J 5 bases; bases outside gene matches: 3. The CDR3 runs to 14 residues.